What follows are 16 T cell receptor beta chains derived from one specimen sequenced in a study of blood T cell repertoires in COVID-19 (TCRdb year 2020). The library was built by means of the immunoSEQ multiplex PCR assay. TCRdb stores this immuneACCESS table with in-frame sequences only. Part of the clones is absent; in the studies checked, under half of the shortfall reflects unresolved V genes, and no reason is known for the rest. The sample table shows approximately 300,000 clones, and around 89% are seen once. The leading ten clones occupy under 7.5% of the sample. The specimen sequenced was peripheral blood. The receptors were gathered from a man younger than 35 who had recovered from COVID-19.

J is TRBJ2-1 and V is TRBV7-9; the D gene is possibly TRBD2 (7 bases). This CDR3 has 15 amino acids. Trimming took off 5 bases at V and 3 bases at J, with 14 bases between the two ends. Germline CDR1 and CDR2: SEHNR and FQNEAQ (reference sequence). As DNA, the CDR3 is TGTGCCAGCAGCCTCGGGGGGCTCCACTACAATGAGCAGTTCTTC. This gives the protein CASSLGGLHYNEQFF.

This clone was seen a single time. This chain joins TRBV7-6 and TRBJ2-1, with 8 bases fitting TRBD2. The CDR3 length is 16 residues. The J segment lost 8 bases and the V segment lost 5 bases, leaving 14 bases of the junction unmatched. Germline V gene lookup returns CDR1 SGHVS and CDR2 FNYEAQ. The CDR3 DNA sequence: TGTGCCAGCAGCCCCTGGGCGGGGGGCCCCGGGGATGAGCAGTTCTTC. Translating gives CASSPWAGGPGDEQFF.

The table lists this clone with a few counts. The V and J genes are TRBV2 and TRBJ1-6; maybe TRBD1 (5 bases). Germline assignment: CDR1 SNHLY and CDR2 FYNNEI. The CDR3 has 15 residues. Trimming cost V 4 bases and J 6 bases, with 13 bases left between them. This chain's CDR3 is CASSADSGSNSPLHF. The DNA for the CDR3 is TGTGCCAGCAGTGCTGACAGTGGTAGTAATTCACCCCTCCACTTT.

The chain is built from TRBV6-5 and TRBJ2-7, with a possible D match to TRBD2 (6 bases). V lost 0 bases to trimming and J lost 2 bases, with 11 bases between them. The CDR3 runs 15 residues. Looked up from germline, CDR1 is MNHEY and CDR2 is SVGAGI. For the CDR3, the DNA is TGTGCCAGCAGTTACTCGAAAGGCGGGACCTACGAGCAGTACTTC. Translation: CASSYSKGGTYEQYF.

The chain couples TRBV5-1 to TRBJ1-3; 9 bases fit TRBD1. The germline gives CDR1 SGHRS, CDR2 YFSETQ. The CDR3 sequence is 17 residues long. After removal of 1 base from V and 0 bases from J, the junction contained 5 bases not matched to a gene. CDR3 residues: CASSLPTGGSSGNTIYF. Written as DNA, the CDR3 is TGCGCCAGCAGCTTGCCTACAGGGGGCAGCTCTGGAAACACCATATATTTT.

The CDR3 region has the DNA TGTGCCAGCAGTTTACGGGACAGGGGGAACCCTATGAACACCGGGGAGCTGTTTTTT. Amino acids: CASSLRDRGNPMNTGELFF. The rearrangement links TRBV27 to TRBJ2-2, with 11 bases identical to TRBD1. The CDR3 is 19 amino acids. V shed 2 bases and J 1 base; nucleotides not matched to a gene: 9. The germline V gene has CDR1 MNHEY and CDR2 SMNVEV (reference sequence).

The CDR3 coding sequence is TGCGCCAGCAGCTTCAGGGGGCCGACTAATGAAAAACTGTTTTTT. It encodes CASSFRGPTNEKLFF. This sequence joins TRBV5-1 and TRBJ1-4; 8 bases are shared with TRBD1. Germline assignment: CDR1 SGHRS and CDR2 YFSETQ. This CDR3 has 15 residues. Losses at the gene ends were 2 bases for V and 2 bases for J; bases not matched to a gene: 2.

CDR3 DNA: TGTGCCAGCGGAGACAGGGATGACACTGAAGCTTTCTTT. Translating it yields CASGDRDDTEAFF. This chain connects TRBV2 to TRBJ1-1; TRBD1 aligns across 7 bases. The germline V gene has CDR1 SNHLY and CDR2 FYNNEI. CDR3 length: 13 amino acids. J lost 3 bases, V lost 8 bases, and 6 bases had no gene match. The variable domain in full, with the rest retrieved from reference TRBV2 and TRBJ1-1, is EPEVTQTPSHQVTQMGQEVILRCVPISNHLYFYWYRQILGQKVEFLVSFYNNEISEKSEIFDDQFSVERPDGSNFTLKIRSTKLEDSAMYFCASGDRDDTEAFFGQGTRLTVV.

This rearrangement joins TRBV27 to TRBJ2-7, with 12 positions matching TRBD1. Germline V gives CDR1 MNHEY, CDR2 SMNVEV (reference sequence). The CDR3 covers 13 residues. With 6 bases clipped from V and 5 bases from J, the junction kept 2 bases outside the gene matches. The CDR3 coding sequence is TGTGCCAGCAGGGGACAGGGGGCCCACGAGCAGTACTTC. This translates into CASRGQGAHEQYF.

This rearrangement joins TRBV5-1 to TRBJ2-5, with TRBD1 matching over 7 bases. J lost 5 bases, V lost 4 bases, and 8 bases had no gene match. Per the germline V gene, CDR1 is SGHRS and CDR2 is YFSETQ. This CDR3 is built from 14 residues. This CDR3 reads CASSIRQGPETQYF. The CDR3 coding sequence is TGCGCCAGCAGCATCCGACAGGGCCCGGAGACCCAGTACTTC.

This clone was observed a single time. The gene calls are TRBV5-4 and TRBJ2-4; 8 bases match TRBD1. Germline V gene sequence: CDR1 SGHNT, CDR2 YYREEE (reference sequence). The length of the CDR3 is 15 residues. V was clipped by 4 bases and J by 9 bases; unmatched bases: 12. In nucleotides, the CDR3 is TGTGCCAGCAGCCCGCAATCGGACAGGGAGGTCATTCAGTACTTC. It yields the protein CASSPQSDREVIQYF. Full variable domain (outside the CDR3, taken from reference TRBV5-4 and TRBJ2-4): ETGVTQSPTHLIKTRGQQVTLRCSSQSGHNTVSWYQQALGQGPQFIFQYYREEENGRGNFPPRFSGLQFPNYSSELNVNALELDDSALYLCASSPQSDREVIQYFGAGTRLSVL.

The V gene is TRBV9, the J gene TRBJ2-2, with 8 bases identical to TRBD2. The CDR3 contains 19 residues. Trimming took 0 bases from V and 1 from J; bases not matched to a gene: 11. Germline CDR1 SGDLS, CDR2 YYNGEE. Written as DNA, the CDR3 is TGTGCCAGCAGCGTAGCCCTAGCGGGCTGGGCACTGAACACCGGGGAGCTGTTTTTT. Residues: CASSVALAGWALNTGELFF.

The chain uses TRBV4-2 and TRBJ1-1; weak D call: TRBD1 (6 bases). The ends were cut back, 1 base at V and 5 bases at J, with 11 bases in the middle. Germline CDR1 reads LGHNA; CDR2 reads YNFKEQ. This CDR3 has 14 amino acids. CDR3 amino acids: CASSQAAQGTEAFF. DNA for the CDR3: TGTGCCAGCAGCCAAGCGGCACAGGGAACTGAAGCTTTCTTT.

This chain uses TRBV10-2 with TRBJ2-1; D is ambiguous. Between the trimmed V and J ends, which lost 6 bases and 6 bases, there was a span of 18 bases. In germline, CDR1 is WSHSY, CDR2 SAAADI. The length of the CDR3 is 15 residues. This CDR3 is CASRERVRTSNEQFF. CDR3 in DNA: TGCGCCAGCAGGGAGAGAGTCCGTACTTCCAATGAGCAGTTCTTC.

V usage is TRBV7-2 and J usage is TRBJ1-1; D gene unclear. V shed 2 bases and J shed 1 base, with 14 bases lying between them. This CDR3 region has 16 residues. CDR1 is SGHTA, CDR2 FQGNSA, per germline. The CDR3 sequence: CASSLRGRIPNTEAFF. CDR3 sequence (DNA): TGTGCCAGCAGCTTAAGAGGAAGGATCCCGAACACTGAAGCTTTCTTT.

The chain couples TRBV6-5 to TRBJ1-2, with D possibly being TRBD1 (6 bases). Germline CDR1 and CDR2: MNHEY and SVGAGI. The CDR3 is 16 residues long. Trimming pared 2 bases from V and 2 bases from J, leaving 15 bases between. The CDR3 nucleotides read TGTGCCAGCAGTTACGGCGTAACAGGGTCCAACTATGGCTACACCTTC. The encoded protein is CASSYGVTGSNYGYTF.